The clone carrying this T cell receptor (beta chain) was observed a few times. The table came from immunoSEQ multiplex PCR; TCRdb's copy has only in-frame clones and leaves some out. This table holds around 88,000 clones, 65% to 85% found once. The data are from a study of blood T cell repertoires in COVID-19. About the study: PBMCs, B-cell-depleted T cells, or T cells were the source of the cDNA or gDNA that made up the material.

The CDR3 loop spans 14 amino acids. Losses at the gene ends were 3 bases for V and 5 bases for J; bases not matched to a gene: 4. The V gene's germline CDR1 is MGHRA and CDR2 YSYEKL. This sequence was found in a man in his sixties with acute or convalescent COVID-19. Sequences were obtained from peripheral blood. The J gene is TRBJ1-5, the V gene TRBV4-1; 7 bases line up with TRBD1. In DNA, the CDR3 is TGCGCCAGCAGCCACAACAGGGGTGATCAGCCCCAGCATTTT. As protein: CASSHNRGDQPQHF.